These T cell receptor beta chains were read from a single sample in a study of vaccination and CD4 T cells after COVID-19. What these receptors recognize is not known. MiXCR, applied by TCRdb to the PCR reads, yields one record per CDR3 protein. The data hold fewer than 20,000 distinct CDR3 sequences, with around 74% observed a single time. This sample comprised CD4+ T cells from blood, cultured in vitro, obtained after SARS-CoV-2 vaccination. The source is a human donor who received a COVID-19 vaccine. The CDR3 runs from the conserved cysteine through the conserved F or W.

V gene: TRBV19
CDR3 protein: CASSLRTGGGYGYTF

V gene: TRBV6-1
CDR3 protein: CASSEWDRKETQYF

V gene: TRBV20-1
CDR3 protein: CGTSGETDTQYF

V gene: TRBV20-1
CDR3 protein: CSARPGQTSRAYGYTF

V gene: TRBV15
CDR3 protein: CATSRVTPGTYGYTF

V gene: TRBV9
CDR3 protein: CASSARRGINYGYTF

V gene: TRBV19
CDR3 protein: CASSKPRVISGANVLTF

V gene: TRBV4-2
CDR3 protein: CASSQEVRGYEQYF

V gene: TRBV20-1
CDR3 protein: CSASAGPLFHF

V gene: TRBV10-3
CDR3 protein: CAISEKRGYTEAFF

V gene: TRBV12-3/TRBV12-4
CDR3 protein: CASSLKENTEAFF

V gene: TRBV7-2
CDR3 protein: CASSLALLSTPFQETQYF

V gene: TRBV20-1
CDR3 protein: CSVGGLGVHEQFF

V gene: TRBV5-4
CDR3 protein: CASSLRGPQGETQYF

V gene: TRBV30
CDR3 protein: CAWSVRANQPQHF

V gene: TRBV5-4
CDR3 protein: CASSLTGGSYNEQFF

V gene: TRBV6-1
CDR3 protein: CASSYYVGQGRKGDGYTF

V gene: TRBV20-1
CDR3 protein: CSASGTGGGQPQHF

V gene: TRBV19
CDR3 protein: CASSTSVEGNSPLHF